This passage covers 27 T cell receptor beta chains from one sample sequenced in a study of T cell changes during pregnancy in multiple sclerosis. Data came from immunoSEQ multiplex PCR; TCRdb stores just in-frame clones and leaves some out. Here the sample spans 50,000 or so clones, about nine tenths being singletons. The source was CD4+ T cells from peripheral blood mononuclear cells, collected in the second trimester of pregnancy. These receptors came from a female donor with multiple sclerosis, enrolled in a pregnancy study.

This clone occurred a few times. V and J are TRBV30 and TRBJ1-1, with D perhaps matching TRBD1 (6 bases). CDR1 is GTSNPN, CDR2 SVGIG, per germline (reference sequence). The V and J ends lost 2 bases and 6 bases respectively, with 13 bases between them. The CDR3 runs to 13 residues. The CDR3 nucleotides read TGTGCCTGGAGTTCGGGGGGCTGGGCTGAAGCTTTCTTT. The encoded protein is CAWSSGGWAEAFF.

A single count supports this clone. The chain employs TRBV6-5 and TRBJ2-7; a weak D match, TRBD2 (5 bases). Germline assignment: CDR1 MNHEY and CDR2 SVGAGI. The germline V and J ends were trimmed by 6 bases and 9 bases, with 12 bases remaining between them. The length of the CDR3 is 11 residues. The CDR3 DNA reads TGTGCCAGCAGGCGGGCTGGGGTGCAGTACTTC. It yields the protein CASRRAGVQYF.

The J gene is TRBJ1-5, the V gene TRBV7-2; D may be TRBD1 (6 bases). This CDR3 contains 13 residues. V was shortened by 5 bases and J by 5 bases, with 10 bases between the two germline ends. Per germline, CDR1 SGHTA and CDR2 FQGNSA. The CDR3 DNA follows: TGTGCCAGCAGCCAGGACAGATATCAGCCCCAGCATTTT. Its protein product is CASSQDRYQPQHF.

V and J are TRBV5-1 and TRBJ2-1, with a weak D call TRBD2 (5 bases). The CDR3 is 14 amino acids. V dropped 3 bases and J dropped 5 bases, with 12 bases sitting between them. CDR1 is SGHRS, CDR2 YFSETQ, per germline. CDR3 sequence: CASSSTGLNNEQFF. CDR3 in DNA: TGCGCCAGCAGCTCCACCGGACTGAACAATGAGCAGTTCTTC.

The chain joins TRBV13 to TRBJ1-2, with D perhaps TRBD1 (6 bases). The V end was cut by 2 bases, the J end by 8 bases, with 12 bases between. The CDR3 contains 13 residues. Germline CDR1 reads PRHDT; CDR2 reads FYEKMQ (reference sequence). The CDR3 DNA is TGTGCCAGCAGCTTATCAGGGGCAGGAGGCTACACCTTC. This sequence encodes CASSLSGAGGYTF. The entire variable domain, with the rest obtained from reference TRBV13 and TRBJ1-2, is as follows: AAGVIQSPRHLIKEKRETATLKCYPIPRHDTVYWYQQGPGQDPQFLISFYEKMQSDKGSIPDRFSAQQFSDYHSELNMSSLELGDSALYFCASSLSGAGGYTFGSGTRLTVV.

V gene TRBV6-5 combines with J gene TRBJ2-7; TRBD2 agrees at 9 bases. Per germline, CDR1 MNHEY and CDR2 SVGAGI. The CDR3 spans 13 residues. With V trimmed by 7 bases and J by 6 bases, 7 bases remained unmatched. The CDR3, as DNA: TGTGCCAGCACTATTAGCGGGGGACGCGAGCAGTACTTC. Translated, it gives CASTISGGREQYF.

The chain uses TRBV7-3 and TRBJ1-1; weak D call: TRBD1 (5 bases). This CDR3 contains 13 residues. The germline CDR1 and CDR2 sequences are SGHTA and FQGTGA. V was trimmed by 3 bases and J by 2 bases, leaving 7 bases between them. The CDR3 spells CASSFGGNTEAFF. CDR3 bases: TGTGCCAGCAGCTTCGGGGGTAACACTGAAGCTTTCTTT.

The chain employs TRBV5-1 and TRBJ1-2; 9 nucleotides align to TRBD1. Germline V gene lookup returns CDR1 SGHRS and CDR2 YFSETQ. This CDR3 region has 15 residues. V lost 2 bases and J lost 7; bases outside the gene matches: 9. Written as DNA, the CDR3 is TGCGCCAGCAGCTTCTCGGGACAGGGCGTTGGTGGCTACACCTTC. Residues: CASSFSGQGVGGYTF. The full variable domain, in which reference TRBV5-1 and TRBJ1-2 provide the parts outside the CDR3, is KAGVTQTPRYLIKTRGQQVTLSCSPISGHRSVSWYQQTPGQGLQFLFEYFSETQRNKGNFPGRFSGRQFSNSRSEMNVSTLELGDSALYLCASSFSGQGVGGYTFGSGTRLTVV.

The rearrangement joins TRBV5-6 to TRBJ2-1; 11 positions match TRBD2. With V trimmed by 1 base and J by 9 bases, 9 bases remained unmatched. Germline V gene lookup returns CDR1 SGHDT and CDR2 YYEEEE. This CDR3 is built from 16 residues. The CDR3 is CASSLLGSSGGVEQFF. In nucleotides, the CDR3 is TGTGCCAGCAGCTTGCTGGGGAGTAGCGGGGGGGTTGAGCAGTTCTTC.

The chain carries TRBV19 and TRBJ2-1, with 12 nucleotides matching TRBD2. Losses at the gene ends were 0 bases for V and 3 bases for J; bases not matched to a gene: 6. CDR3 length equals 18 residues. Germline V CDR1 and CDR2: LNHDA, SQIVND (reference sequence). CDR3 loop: CASSIERLAGVNYNEQFF. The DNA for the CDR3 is TGTGCCAGTAGTATAGAGAGACTAGCGGGGGTGAACTACAATGAGCAGTTCTTC.

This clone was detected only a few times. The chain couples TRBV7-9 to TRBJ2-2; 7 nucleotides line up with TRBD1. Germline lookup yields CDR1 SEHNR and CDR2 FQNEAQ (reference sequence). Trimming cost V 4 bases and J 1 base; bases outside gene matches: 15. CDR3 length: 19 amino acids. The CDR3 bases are TGTGCCAGCAGCTCCGTTCGATTCGAGGGGACAGAGAACACCGGGGAGCTGTTTTTT. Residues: CASSSVRFEGTENTGELFF.

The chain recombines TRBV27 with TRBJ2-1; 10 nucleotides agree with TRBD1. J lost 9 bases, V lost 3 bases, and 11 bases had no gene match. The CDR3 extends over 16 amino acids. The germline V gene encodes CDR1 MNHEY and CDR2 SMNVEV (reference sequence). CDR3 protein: CASSFVLGTGDPEQFF. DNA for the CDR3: TGTGCCAGCAGTTTTGTATTAGGGACAGGGGACCCTGAGCAGTTCTTC.

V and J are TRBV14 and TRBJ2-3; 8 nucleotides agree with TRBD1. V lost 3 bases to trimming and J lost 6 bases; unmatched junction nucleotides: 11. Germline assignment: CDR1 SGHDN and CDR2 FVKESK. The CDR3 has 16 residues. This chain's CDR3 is CASSHSRQGPGDTQYF. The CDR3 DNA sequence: TGTGCCAGCAGCCACTCTAGACAGGGGCCGGGGGATACGCAGTATTTT.

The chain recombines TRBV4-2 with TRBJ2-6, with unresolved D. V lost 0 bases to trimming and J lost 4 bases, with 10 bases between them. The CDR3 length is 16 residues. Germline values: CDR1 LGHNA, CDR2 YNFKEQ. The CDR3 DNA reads TGTGCCAGCAGCCAAGATCTCCAGTCAGGGGCCAACGTCCTGACTTTC. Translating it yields CASSQDLQSGANVLTF.

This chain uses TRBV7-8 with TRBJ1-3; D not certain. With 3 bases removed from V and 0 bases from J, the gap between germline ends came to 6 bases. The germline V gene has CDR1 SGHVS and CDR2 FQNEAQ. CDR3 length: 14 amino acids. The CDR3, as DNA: TGTGCCAGCAGCTTCTCGTACTCTGGAAACACCATATATTTT. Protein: CASSFSYSGNTIYF. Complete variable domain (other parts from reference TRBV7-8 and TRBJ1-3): GAGVSQSPRYKVAKRGQDVALRCDPISGHVSLFWYQQALGQGPEFLTYFQNEAQLDKSGLPSDRFFAERPEGSVSTLKIQRTQQEDSAVYLCASSFSYSGNTIYFGEGSWLTVV.

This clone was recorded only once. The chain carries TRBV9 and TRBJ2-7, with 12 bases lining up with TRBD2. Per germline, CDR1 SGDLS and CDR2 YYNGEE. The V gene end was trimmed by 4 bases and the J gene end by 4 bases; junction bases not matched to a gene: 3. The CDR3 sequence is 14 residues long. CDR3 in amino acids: CASSTGLAGYEQYF. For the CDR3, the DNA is TGTGCCAGCAGCACGGGACTAGCGGGTTACGAGCAGTACTTC. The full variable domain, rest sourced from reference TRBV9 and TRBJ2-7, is DSGVTQTPKHLITATGQRVTLRCSPRSGDLSVYWYQQSLDQGLQFLIQYYNGEERAKGNILERFSAQQFPDLHSELNLSSLELGDSALYFCASSTGLAGYEQYFGPGTRLTVT.

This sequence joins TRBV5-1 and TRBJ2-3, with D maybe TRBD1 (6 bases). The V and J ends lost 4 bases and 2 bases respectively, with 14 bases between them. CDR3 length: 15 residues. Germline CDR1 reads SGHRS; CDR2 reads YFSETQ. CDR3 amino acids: CASSLQTGSTDTQYF. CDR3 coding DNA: TGCGCCAGCAGCCTTCAGACAGGTTCCACAGATACGCAGTATTTT.

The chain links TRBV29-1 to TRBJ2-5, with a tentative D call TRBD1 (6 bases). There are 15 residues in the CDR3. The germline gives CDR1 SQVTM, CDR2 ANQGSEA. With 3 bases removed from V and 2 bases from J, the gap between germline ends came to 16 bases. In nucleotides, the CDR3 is TGCAGCGTTGAGGGACATCTTTCGAGTCAAGAGACCCAGTACTTC. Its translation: CSVEGHLSSQETQYF.

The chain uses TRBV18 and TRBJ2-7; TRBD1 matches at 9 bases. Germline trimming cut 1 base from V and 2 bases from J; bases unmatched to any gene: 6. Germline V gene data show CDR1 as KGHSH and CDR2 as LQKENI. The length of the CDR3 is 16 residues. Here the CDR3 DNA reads TGTGCCAGCTCACCACAATCGGGACAGGGCACCTACGAGCAGTACTTC. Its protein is CASSPQSGQGTYEQYF.

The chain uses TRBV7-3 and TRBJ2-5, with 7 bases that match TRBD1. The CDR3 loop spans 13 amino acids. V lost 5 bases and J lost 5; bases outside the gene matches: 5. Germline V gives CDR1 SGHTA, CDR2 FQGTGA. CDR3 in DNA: TGTGCCAGCAGCCAGGGGGTGGGGGAGACCCAGTACTTC. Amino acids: CASSQGVGETQYF. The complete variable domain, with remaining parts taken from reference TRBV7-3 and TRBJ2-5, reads GAGVSQTPSNKVTEKGKYVELRCDPISGHTALYWYRQSLGQGPEFLIYFQGTGAADDSGLPNDRFFAVRPEGSVSTLKIQRTERGDSAVYLCASSQGVGETQYFGPGTRLLVL.

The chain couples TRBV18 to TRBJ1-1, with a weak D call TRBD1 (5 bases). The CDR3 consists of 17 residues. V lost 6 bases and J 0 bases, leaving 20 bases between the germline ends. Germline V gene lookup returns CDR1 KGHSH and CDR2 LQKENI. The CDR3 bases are TGTGCCAGCTCCCCGCTGGGGGGAGGTAAGGTGAACACTGAAGCTTTCTTT. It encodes CASSPLGGGKVNTEAFF.

CDR3 amino acids: CASSQDLSLWSGGYEQYF. The CDR3 nucleotides read TGTGCCAGCAGCCAAGATTTGAGTTTGTGGAGCGGGGGTTACGAGCAGTACTTC. The chain links TRBV4-2 to TRBJ2-5; 8 nucleotides agree with TRBD2. The DNA end is a closer match to TRBJ2-7, so the J assignment may be wrong. CDR1 and CDR2 (germline): LGHNA, YNFKEQ. This CDR3 comprises 18 residues.

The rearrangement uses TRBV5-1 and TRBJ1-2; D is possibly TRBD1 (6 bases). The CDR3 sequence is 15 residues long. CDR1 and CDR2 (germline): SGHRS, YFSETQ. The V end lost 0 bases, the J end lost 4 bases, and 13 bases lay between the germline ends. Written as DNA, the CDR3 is TGCGCCAGCAGCTTGGGAACTACAGGGTCCTATGGCTACACCTTC. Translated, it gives CASSLGTTGSYGYTF.

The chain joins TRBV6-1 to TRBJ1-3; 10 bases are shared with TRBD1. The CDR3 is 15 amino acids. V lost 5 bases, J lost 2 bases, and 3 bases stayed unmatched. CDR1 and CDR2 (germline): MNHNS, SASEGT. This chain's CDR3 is CASSPGTGAGNTIYF. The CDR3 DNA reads TGTGCCAGCAGTCCCGGGACAGGGGCTGGAAACACCATATATTTT.

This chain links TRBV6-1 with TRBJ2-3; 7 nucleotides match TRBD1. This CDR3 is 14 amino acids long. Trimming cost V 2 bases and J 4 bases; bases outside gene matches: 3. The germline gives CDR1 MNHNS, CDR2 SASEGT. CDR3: CASSERGLADTQYF. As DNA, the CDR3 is TGTGCCAGCAGTGAAAGGGGGCTCGCAGATACGCAGTATTTT.

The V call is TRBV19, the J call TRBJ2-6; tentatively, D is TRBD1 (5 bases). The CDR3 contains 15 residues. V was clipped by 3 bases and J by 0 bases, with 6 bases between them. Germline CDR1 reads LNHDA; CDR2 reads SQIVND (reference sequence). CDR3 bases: TGTGCCAGTAGTATTGGACACTCTGGGGCCAACGTCCTGACTTTC. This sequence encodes CASSIGHSGANVLTF.

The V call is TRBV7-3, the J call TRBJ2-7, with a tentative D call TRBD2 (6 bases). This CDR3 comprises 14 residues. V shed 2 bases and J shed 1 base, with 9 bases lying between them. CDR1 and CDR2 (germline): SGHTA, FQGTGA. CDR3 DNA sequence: TGTGCCAGCAGCTTATACGGGGGTTCCTACGAGCAGTACTTC. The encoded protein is CASSLYGGSYEQYF.